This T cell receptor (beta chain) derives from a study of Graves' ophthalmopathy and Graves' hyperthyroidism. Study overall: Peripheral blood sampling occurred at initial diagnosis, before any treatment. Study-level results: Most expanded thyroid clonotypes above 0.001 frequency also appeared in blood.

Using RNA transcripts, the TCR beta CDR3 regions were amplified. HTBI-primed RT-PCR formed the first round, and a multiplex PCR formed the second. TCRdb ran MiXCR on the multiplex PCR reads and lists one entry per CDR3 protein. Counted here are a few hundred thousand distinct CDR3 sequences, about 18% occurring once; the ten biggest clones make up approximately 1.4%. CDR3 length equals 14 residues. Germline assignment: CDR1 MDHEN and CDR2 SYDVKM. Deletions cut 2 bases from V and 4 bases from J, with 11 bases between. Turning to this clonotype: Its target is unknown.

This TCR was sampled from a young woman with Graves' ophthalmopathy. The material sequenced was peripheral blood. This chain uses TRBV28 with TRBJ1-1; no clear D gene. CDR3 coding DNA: TGTGCCAGCAGTTTAATAGAGTTGGGCACTGAAGCTTTCTTT. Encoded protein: CASSLIELGTEAFF.